The next 14 T cell receptor beta chains were all read from a single sample in a study of response to subunit inactivated influenza vaccine. MiXCR, run by TCRdb on the RT-PCR reads, gives a single entry per CDR3 protein. The data contain approximately 730,000 distinct CDR3 sequences, 14% of them singletons. The sample in question was PBMCs from blood, obtained 14 to 15 days before vaccination. These receptors were taken from a man aged 45 to 65 who received an inactivated influenza vaccine.

The rearrangement links TRBV6-5 to TRBJ1-6; D is unclear. V was cut by 2 bases and J by 10 bases, with 18 bases left in between. Germline V gene lookup returns CDR1 MNHEY and CDR2 SVGAGI. This CDR3 is built from 16 residues. CDR3 sequence (DNA): TGTGCCAGCAGTTACCCCGTCAGGATTGGGGTATCACCCCTCCACTTT. Translating gives CASSYPVRIGVSPLHF.

At least ten counts were recorded for this clonotype. The rearrangement joins TRBV9 to TRBJ2-3; the match to TRBD2 covers 11 bases. Germline V gives CDR1 SGDLS, CDR2 YYNGEE. The CDR3 length is 18 residues. Unmatched junction bases numbered 8, after V lost 0 bases and J lost 2 bases. CDR3 nucleotide sequence: TGTGCCAGCAGCGTAGGTGGTTCTAGCGGGGGGTTCACAGATACGCAGTATTTT. It yields the protein CASSVGGSSGGFTDTQYF.

The chain uses TRBV7-9 and TRBJ2-7, with D possibly TRBD1 on 6 matching bases. The CDR3 extends over 13 amino acids. Per germline, CDR1 SEHNR and CDR2 FQNEAQ (reference sequence). Trimming cost V 6 bases and J 2 bases, with 11 bases left between them. The CDR3 DNA sequence: TGTGCCAGCAGGGGGACATCTCCCTACGAGCAGTACTTC. This encodes CASRGTSPYEQYF.

This clonotype was detected a few times. This chain links TRBV20-1 with TRBJ2-7; either TRBD1 or TRBD2 may supply D (5 bases each). The CDR3 extends over 14 amino acids. Trimming took 0 bases from V and 7 from J, leaving 16 bases between them. The germline V gene has CDR1 DFQATT and CDR2 SNEGSKA (reference sequence). The CDR3 coding sequence is TGCAGTGCTAGAGATCTGGGACGGATTGGTGAGCAGTACTTC. Translation gives CSARDLGRIGEQYF.

The gene calls are TRBV10-3 and TRBJ1-2; a possible D gene is TRBD1 (5 bases). This CDR3 has 14 residues. Trimming removed 3 bases from V and 7 bases from J, with 15 bases in between. Looked up from germline, CDR1 is ENHRY and CDR2 is SYGVKD. This CDR3 reads CAISEDSWMSGYTF. The CDR3 nucleotides are TGTGCCATCAGTGAAGACAGTTGGATGAGTGGCTACACCTTC.

This chain links TRBV4-1 with TRBJ2-7; TRBD1 aligns across 8 bases. This CDR3 contains 15 residues. Unmatched junction bases numbered 5, after V lost 3 bases and J lost 1 base. Germline V gene sequence: CDR1 MGHRA, CDR2 YSYEKL. The CDR3 bases are TGCGCCAGCAGCCACGACAGGGGTGCTTCCTACGAGCAGTACTTC. Translated, it gives CASSHDRGASYEQYF.

The chain uses TRBV27 and TRBJ2-2; 8 nucleotides line up with TRBD1. CDR3 length: 14 amino acids. The ends lost 6 bases at V and 7 bases at J; junction bases unmatched: 7. CDR1 is MNHEY and CDR2 is SMNVEV in the germline V gene (reference sequence). As DNA, the CDR3 is TGTGCCAGCAGGGCGACAGGGGCGGTCGGGGAGCTGTTTTTT. Its protein is CASRATGAVGELFF.

The V gene is TRBV13, the J gene TRBJ2-6; D is ambiguous. Trimming pared 5 bases from V and 4 bases from J, leaving 12 bases between. The CDR3 totals 15 residues. Germline V gene data show CDR1 as PRHDT and CDR2 as FYEKMQ (reference sequence). The CDR3 DNA sequence: TGTGCCAGCAGCCTAACGACAACCGGGGCCAACGTCCTGACTTTC. The encoded protein is CASSLTTTGANVLTF.

This clonotype was recorded many times. CDR3 region: CASSEIGYNSPLHF. The CDR3 nucleotides are TGTGCCAGCAGTGAAATCGGCTATAATTCACCCCTCCACTTT. This chain links TRBV6-1 with TRBJ1-6; unclear D gene. The CDR3 totals 14 residues. The germline V gene encodes CDR1 MNHNS and CDR2 SASEGT. Trimming stripped 2 bases from V and 3 bases from J, with 5 bases between.

This clonotype has just a few counts. The chain combines TRBV4-3 with TRBJ1-2, with 8 nucleotides matching TRBD1. CDR1 is LGHNA and CDR2 is YSLEER in the germline V gene. CDR3 length: 15 residues. J gave up 4 bases and V 2 bases, and 6 bases lay outside the gene matches. The CDR3: CASSQTRTGGYGYTF. The DNA of the CDR3 is TGCGCCAGCAGCCAAACTCGAACAGGGGGCTATGGCTACACCTTC.

This chain's CDR3 is CASSQRQGASQPQHF. The CDR3, as DNA: TGTGCCAGCAGTCAAAGACAGGGGGCAAGTCAGCCCCAGCATTTT. The chain is built from TRBV28 and TRBJ1-5; 10 bases match TRBD1. The CDR3 consists of 15 residues. CDR1 MDHEN and CDR2 SYDVKM come from the germline V gene. J lost 6 bases, V lost 5 bases, and 7 bases had no gene match.

This clonotype was seen more than once but under ten times. V and J are TRBV5-6 and TRBJ1-6; unclear D gene. CDR1 is SGHDT, CDR2 YYEEEE, per germline. The length of the CDR3 is 13 residues. Trimming removed 4 bases from V and 8 bases from J, with 10 bases in between. CDR3 in amino acids: CASSPASDSPLHF. As DNA, the CDR3 is TGTGCCAGCAGCCCAGCATCGGATTCACCCCTCCACTTT.

The J gene is TRBJ1-2, the V gene TRBV20-1; weak D call: TRBD1 (5 bases). V shed 2 bases and J shed 4 bases, with 14 bases lying between them. This CDR3 has 14 residues. CDR1 is DFQATT and CDR2 is SNEGSKA in the germline V gene (reference sequence). CDR3 sequence reads: CSARPGTGVYGYTF. Written as DNA, the CDR3 is TGCAGTGCTAGACCAGGGACCGGGGTCTATGGCTACACCTTC.

In its sample, this clonotype was seen a few times. The rearrangement links TRBV29-1 to TRBJ2-5; 10 nucleotides align to TRBD1. Looked up from germline, CDR1 is SQVTM and CDR2 is ANQGSEA. The CDR3 has 14 amino acids. J was trimmed by 4 bases and V by 5 bases; bases with no gene match: 7. Written as DNA, the CDR3 is TGCAGCGTTTCTGTCGGGACAGGGGTAGAGACCCAGTACTTC. This gives the protein CSVSVGTGVETQYF.